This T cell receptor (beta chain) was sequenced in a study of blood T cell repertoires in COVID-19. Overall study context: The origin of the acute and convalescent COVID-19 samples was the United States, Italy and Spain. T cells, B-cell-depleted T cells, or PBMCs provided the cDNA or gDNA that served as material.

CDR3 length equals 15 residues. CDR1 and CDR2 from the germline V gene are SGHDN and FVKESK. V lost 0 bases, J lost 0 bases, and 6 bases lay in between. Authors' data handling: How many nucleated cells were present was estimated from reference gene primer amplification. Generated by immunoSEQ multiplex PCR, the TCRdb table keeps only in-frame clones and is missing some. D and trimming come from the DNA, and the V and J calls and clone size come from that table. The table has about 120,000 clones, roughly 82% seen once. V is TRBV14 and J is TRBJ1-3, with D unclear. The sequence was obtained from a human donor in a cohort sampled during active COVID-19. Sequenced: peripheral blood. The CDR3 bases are TGTGCCAGCAGCCAAGACCCGTCCTCTGGAAACACCATATATTTT. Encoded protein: CASSQDPSSGNTIYF.